This T cell receptor beta chain was sequenced during a study of early T cells in non-severe SARS-CoV-2 infection. Study background: Investigators sequenced bulk RNA drawn from unsorted whole blood, and chains remained unpaired. Study-level findings and limits: The study's VDJdb matching favored anti-spike CD8 responses and missed private and CD4 specificities.

At least ten counts were recorded for this clonotype. Its specificity is unknown. Deletions cut 6 bases from V and 4 bases from J, with 16 bases between. There are 14 residues in the CDR3. Unique molecular identifiers (one per individual cDNA molecule) were attached. TCRdb reanalysed the 5' RACE reads using MiXCR and keeps one entry per CDR3 protein. The sample lists more than 35,000 distinct CDR3 sequences, 5.5% to 7.5% occurring once. This sequence was found in an adult who was a healthcare worker with PCR-confirmed SARS-CoV-2 infection or an uninfected control (not recorded which). This sequence joins TRBV12-3 or TRBV12-4 and TRBJ2-7; weak D call: TRBD2 (5 bases). Sequenced sample: whole blood. CDR3 in amino acids: CASSFGGPLYEQYF. CDR3 DNA sequence: TGTGCCAGCAGCTTTGGAGGACCGCTTTACGAGCAGTACTTC.